A selection of T cell receptor beta chains follows, all from one sample in a study of T cell responses to AZD1222 COVID-19 vaccine. The assay was immunoSEQ multiplex PCR, and TCRdb's table has in-frame clones only and misses some. Among 75,000 to 90,000 clones listed, roughly 86% were seen once. This sample comprised peripheral blood, obtained on day 0 of AZD1222 vaccination. The receptors shown here come from an adult in good health. Both conserved end residues are part of each CDR3. A D gene is named only where the DNA matches it firmly. Not every row has a clone size; where given, it reads once, few, many or a size class.

size: .
V: TRBV5-1
D: .
length: 13
J: TRBJ1-1
DNA: TGCGCCAGCAGCTTGGTCAGGGGAGAGAAAGCTTTCTTT
CDR3: CASSLVRGEKAFF

size: .
V: TRBV5-8
D: .
length: 12
J: TRBJ2-7
DNA: TGTGCCAGCAGCCCCCCCGACCCCGAGCAGTACTTC
CDR3: CASSPPDPEQYF

size: .
V: TRBV5-1
D: TRBD2
length: 15
J: TRBJ2-1
DNA: TGCGCCAGCAGCAAGAGCGGGGATTATTACAATGAGCAGTTCTTC
CDR3: CASSKSGDYYNEQFF

size: .
V: TRBV27
D: .
length: 15
J: TRBJ1-6
DNA: TGTGCCAGCGTTTCCTATTGGGGGGCGGACTCACCCCTCCACTTT
CDR3: CASVSYWGADSPLHF

size: .
V: TRBV9
D: .
length: 14
J: TRBJ1-5
DNA: TGTGCCAGCAGCGTTGGGGTTTTAGATCAGCCCCAGCATTTT
CDR3: CASSVGVLDQPQHF

size: .
V: TRBV5-1
D: .
length: 15
J: TRBJ1-2
DNA: TGCGCCAGCAGCCCCCGGGACCCACCGGCCTATGGCTACACCTTC
CDR3: CASSPRDPPAYGYTF

size: .
V: TRBV5-4
D: .
length: 16
J: TRBJ1-4
DNA: TGTGCCAGCAGTAATAGTCTCGAGACTAGGCGAGAAAAACTGTTTTTT
CDR3: CASSNSLETRREKLFF

size: few
V: TRBV5-8
D: .
length: 11
J: TRBJ1-6
DNA: TGTGCCAGCAGCTTGCTGTCACCCCTCCACTTT
CDR3: CASSLLSPLHF

size: .
V: TRBV27
D: TRBD1
length: 15
J: TRBJ2-7
DNA: TGTGCCAGCAGTTCCGAACAGGGGGCGATAGGCGAGCAGTACTTC
CDR3: CASSSEQGAIGEQYF

size: once
V: TRBV7-6
D: .
length: 13
J: TRBJ2-1
DNA: TGTGCCAGCAGCTGGCGGGACAACAATGAGCAGTTCTTC
CDR3: CASSWRDNNEQFF

size: .
V: TRBV5-1
D: .
length: 14
J: TRBJ1-2
DNA: TGCGCCAGCAGCTTGGATACCGGGCTCTATGGCTACACCTTC
CDR3: CASSLDTGLYGYTF